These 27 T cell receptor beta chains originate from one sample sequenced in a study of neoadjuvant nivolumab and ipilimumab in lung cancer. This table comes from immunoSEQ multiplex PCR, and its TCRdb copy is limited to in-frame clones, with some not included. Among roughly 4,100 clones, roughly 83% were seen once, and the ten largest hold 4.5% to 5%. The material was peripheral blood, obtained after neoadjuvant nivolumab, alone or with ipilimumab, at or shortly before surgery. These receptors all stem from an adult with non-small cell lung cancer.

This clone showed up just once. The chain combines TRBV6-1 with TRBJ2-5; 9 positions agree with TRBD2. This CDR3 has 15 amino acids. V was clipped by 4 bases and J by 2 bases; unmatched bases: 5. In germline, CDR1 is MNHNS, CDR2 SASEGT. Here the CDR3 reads CASSGGLAGQETQYF. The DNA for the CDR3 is TGTGCCAGCAGTGGAGGTCTAGCGGGACAAGAGACCCAGTACTTC.

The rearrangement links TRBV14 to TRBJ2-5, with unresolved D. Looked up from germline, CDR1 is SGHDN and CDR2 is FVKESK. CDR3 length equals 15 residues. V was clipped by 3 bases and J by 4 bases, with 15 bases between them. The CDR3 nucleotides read TGTGCCAGCAGCCACGCTAATTCAATCCGAGAGACCCAGTACTTC. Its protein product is CASSHANSIRETQYF.

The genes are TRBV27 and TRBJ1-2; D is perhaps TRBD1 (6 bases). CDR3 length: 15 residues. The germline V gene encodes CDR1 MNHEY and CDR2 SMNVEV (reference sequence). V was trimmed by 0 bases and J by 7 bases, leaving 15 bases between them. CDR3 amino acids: CASSLSTGPLIGYTF. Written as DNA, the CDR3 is TGTGCCAGCAGTTTATCTACAGGGCCCCTAATTGGCTACACCTTC.

CDR3 sequence: CASSFPEYNSPLHF. The DNA of the CDR3 is TGCGCCAGCAGCTTCCCAGAATATAATTCACCCCTCCACTTT. The chain is built from TRBV5-1 and TRBJ1-6, with unresolved D. Trimming took 2 bases from V and 4 from J, leaving 7 bases between them. The germline gives CDR1 SGHRS, CDR2 YFSETQ. The CDR3 loop spans 14 amino acids.

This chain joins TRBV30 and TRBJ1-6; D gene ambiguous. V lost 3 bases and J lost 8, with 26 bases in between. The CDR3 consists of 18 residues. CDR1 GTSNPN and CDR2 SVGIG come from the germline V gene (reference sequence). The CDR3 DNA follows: TGTGCCTGGAGGCCCGACCGGGCGAGCTCCTATAATGATTCACCCCTCCACTTT. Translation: CAWRPDRASSYNDSPLHF. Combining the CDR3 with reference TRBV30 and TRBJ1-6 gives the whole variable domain SQTIHQWPATLVQPVGSPLSLECTVEGTSNPNLYWYRQAAGRGLQLLFYSVGIGQISSEVPQNLSASRPQDRQFILSSKKLLLSDSGFYLCAWRPDRASSYNDSPLHFGNGTRLTVT.

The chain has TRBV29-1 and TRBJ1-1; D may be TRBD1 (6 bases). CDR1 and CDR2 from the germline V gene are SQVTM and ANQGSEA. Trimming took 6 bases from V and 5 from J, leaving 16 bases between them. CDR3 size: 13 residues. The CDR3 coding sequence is TGCAGCGTCGGAAGCGGGGGGCGTACTGAAGCTTTCTTT. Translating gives CSVGSGGRTEAFF.

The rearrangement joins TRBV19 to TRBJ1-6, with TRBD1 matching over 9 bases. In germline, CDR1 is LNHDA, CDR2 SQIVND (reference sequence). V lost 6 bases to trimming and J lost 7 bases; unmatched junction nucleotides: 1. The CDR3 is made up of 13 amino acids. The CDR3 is CASRDRGNSPLHF. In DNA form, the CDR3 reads TGTGCCAGTAGGGACAGGGGCAATTCACCCCTCCACTTT.

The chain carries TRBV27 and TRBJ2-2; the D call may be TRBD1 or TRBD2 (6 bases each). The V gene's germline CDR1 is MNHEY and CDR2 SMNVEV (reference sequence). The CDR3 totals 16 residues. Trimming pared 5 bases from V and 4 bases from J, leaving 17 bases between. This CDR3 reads CASSVGGFRSTGELFF. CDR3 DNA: TGTGCCAGCAGTGTAGGGGGGTTTAGGAGCACCGGGGAGCTGTTTTTT.

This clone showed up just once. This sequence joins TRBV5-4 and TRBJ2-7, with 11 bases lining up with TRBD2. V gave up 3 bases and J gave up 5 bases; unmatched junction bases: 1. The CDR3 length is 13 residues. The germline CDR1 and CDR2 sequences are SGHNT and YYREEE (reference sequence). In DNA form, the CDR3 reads TGTGCCAGCAGCTCGACTAGCGGGAACGAGCAGTACTTC. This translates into CASSSTSGNEQYF.

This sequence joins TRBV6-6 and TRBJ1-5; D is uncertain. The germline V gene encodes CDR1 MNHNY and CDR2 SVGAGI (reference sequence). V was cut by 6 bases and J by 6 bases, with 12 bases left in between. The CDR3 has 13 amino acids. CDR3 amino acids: CASSLLSSQPQHF. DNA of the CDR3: TGTGCCAGCAGCCTCCTATCGAGTCAGCCCCAGCATTTT.

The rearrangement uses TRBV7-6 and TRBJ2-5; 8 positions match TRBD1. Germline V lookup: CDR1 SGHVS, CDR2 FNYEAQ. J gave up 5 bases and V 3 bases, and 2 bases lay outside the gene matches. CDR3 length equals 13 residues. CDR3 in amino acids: CASSFGQGETQYF. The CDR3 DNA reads TGTGCCAGCAGCTTTGGACAGGGTGAGACCCAGTACTTC. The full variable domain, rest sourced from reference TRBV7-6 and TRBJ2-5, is GAGVSQSPRYKVTKRGQDVALRCDPISGHVSLYWYRQALGQGPEFLTYFNYEAQQDKSGLPNDRFSAERPEGSISTLTIQRTEQRDSAMYRCASSFGQGETQYFGPGTRLLVL.

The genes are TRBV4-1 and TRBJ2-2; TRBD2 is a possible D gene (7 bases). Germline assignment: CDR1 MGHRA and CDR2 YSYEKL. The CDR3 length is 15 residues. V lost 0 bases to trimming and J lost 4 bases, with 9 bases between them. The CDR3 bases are TGCGCCAGCAGCCAAGAGGGGGGGGCCACCGGGGAGCTGTTTTTT. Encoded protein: CASSQEGGATGELFF.

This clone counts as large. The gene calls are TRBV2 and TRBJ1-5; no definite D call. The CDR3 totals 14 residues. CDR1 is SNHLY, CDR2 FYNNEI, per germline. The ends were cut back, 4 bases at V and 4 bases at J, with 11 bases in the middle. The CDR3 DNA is TGTGCCAGCAGTGGGGCGTCAGATAATCAGCCCCAGCATTTT. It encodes CASSGASDNQPQHF.

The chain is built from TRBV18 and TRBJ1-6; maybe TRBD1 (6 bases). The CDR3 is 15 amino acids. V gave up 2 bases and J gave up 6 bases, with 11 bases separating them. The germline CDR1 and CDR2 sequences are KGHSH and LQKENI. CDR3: CASSPSGTINSPLHF. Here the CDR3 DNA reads TGTGCCAGCTCACCATCCGGGACAATTAATTCACCCCTCCACTTT.

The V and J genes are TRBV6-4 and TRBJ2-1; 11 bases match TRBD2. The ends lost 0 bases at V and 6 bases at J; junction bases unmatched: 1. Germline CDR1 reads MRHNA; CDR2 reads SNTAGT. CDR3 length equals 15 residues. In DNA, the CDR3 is TGTGCCAGCAGTGACTCTAGCGGGGGGGCCAATGAGCAGTTCTTC. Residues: CASSDSSGGANEQFF.

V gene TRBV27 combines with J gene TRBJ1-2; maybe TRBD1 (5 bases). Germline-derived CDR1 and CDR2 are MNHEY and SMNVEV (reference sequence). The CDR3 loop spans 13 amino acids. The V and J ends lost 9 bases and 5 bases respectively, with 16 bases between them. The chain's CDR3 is CASYSSGGYGYTF. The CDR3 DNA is TGTGCCAGTTATTCGTCGGGGGGGTATGGCTACACCTTC.

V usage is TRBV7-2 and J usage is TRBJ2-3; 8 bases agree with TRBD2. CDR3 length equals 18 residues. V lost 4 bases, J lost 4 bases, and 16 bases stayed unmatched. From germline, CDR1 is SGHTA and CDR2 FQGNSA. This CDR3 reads CASSSGAGGPLTADTQYF. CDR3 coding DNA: TGTGCCAGCAGCTCCGGGGCGGGAGGCCCCCTAACGGCAGATACGCAGTATTTT.

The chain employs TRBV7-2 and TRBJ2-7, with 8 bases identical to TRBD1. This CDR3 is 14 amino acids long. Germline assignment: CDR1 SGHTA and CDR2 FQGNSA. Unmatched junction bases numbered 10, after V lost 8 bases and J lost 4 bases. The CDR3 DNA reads TGTGCCAGCGGCGGGGCAGGGGGCATGTACGAGCAGTACTTC. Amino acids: CASGGAGGMYEQYF.

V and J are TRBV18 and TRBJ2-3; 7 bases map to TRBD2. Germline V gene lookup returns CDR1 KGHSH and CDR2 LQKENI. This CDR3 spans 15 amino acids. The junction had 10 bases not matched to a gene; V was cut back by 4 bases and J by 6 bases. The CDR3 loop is CASSRRGLESDTQYF. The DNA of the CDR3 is TGTGCCAGCTCACGGAGAGGACTAGAATCGGATACGCAGTATTTT.

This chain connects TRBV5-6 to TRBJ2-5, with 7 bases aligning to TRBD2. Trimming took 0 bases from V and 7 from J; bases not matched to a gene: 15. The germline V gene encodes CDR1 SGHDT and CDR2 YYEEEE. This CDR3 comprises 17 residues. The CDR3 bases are TGTGCCAGCAGCTTGGACACGGCGGGAGTGTACAGTGTGACCCAGTACTTC. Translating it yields CASSLDTAGVYSVTQYF.

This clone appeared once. The CDR3 spells CASSQGQSLAKNIQYF. CDR3 coding DNA: TGCGCCAGCAGCCAGGGACAGTCGCTCGCCAAAAACATTCAGTACTTC. The V gene is TRBV4-1, the J gene TRBJ2-4, with TRBD1 identical over 7 bases. This CDR3 is 16 amino acids long. The ends lost 3 bases at V and 1 base at J; junction bases unmatched: 6. CDR1 is MGHRA and CDR2 is YSYEKL in the germline V gene.

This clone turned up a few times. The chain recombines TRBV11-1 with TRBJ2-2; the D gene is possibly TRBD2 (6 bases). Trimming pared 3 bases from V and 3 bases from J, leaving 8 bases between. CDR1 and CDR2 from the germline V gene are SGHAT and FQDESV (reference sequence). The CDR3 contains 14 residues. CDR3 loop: CASSLEGYTGELFF. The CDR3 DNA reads TGTGCCAGCAGCTTGGAGGGATACACCGGGGAGCTGTTTTTT.

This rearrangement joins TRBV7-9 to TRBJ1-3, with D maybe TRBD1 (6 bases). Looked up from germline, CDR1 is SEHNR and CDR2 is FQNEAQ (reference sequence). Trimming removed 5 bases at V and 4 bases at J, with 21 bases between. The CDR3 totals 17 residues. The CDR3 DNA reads TGTGCCAGCAGCCACGACACAGGGAGAGTTTACGGAAACACCATATATTTT. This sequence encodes CASSHDTGRVYGNTIYF.

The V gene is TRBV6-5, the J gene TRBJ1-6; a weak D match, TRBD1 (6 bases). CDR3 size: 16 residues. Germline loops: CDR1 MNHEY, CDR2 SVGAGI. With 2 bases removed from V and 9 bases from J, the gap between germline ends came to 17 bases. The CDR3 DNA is TGTGCCAGCAGTTACGCCGGGGGGCGCCATGGTTCACCCCTCCACTTT. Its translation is CASSYAGGRHGSPLHF.

The CDR3 loop is CAISERGRDGYTF. CDR3 DNA: TGTGCCATCAGTGAGCGGGGGAGGGATGGCTACACCTTC. V gene TRBV10-3 combines with J gene TRBJ1-2; tentative D call: TRBD1 (5 bases). This CDR3 contains 13 residues. Trimming pared 2 bases from V and 6 bases from J, leaving 10 bases between. CDR1 and CDR2 from the germline V gene are ENHRY and SYGVKD.

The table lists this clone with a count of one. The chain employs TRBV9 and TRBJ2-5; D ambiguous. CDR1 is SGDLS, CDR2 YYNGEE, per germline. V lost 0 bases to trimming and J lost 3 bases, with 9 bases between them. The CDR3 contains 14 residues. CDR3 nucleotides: TGTGCCAGCAGCGTAGAAGGGCGAGAAGAGACCCAGTACTTC. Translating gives CASSVEGREETQYF.

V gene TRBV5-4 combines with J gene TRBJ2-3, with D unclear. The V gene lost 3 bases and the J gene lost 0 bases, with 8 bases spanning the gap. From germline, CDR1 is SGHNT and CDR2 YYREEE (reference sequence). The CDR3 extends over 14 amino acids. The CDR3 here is CASSSETSTDTQYF. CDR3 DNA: TGTGCCAGCAGCTCTGAAACGAGCACAGATACGCAGTATTTT.